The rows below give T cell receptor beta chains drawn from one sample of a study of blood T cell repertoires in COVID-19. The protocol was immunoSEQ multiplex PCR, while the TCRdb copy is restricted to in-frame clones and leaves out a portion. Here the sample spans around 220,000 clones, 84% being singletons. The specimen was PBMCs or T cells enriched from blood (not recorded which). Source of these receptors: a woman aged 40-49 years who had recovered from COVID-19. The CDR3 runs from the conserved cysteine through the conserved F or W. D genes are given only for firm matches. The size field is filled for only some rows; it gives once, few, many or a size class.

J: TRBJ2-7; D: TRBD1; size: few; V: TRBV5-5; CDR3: CASSLAAGGPYEQYF; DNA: TGTGCCAGCAGCTTGGCGGCAGGGGGCCCCTACGAGCAGTACTTC
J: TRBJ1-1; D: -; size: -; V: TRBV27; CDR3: CASSWAGMNTEAFF; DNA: TGTGCCAGCAGCTGGGCAGGGATGAACACTGAAGCTTTCTTT
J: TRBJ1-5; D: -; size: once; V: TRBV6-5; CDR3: CASGRSGGNQPQHF; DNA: TGTGCCAGCGGCCGATCTGGTGGCAATCAGCCCCAGCATTTT
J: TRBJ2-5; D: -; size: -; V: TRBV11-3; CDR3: CASSLGKGGEETQYF; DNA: TGTGCCAGCAGCTTAGGGAAGGGGGGGGAAGAGACCCAGTACTTC
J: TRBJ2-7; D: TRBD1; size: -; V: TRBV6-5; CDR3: CASMRTGGLYEQYF; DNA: TGTGCCAGCATGCGGACAGGGGGCCTGTACGAGCAGTACTTC
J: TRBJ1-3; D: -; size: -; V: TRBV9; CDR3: CASSVGRRGNTIYF; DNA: TGTGCCAGCAGCGTAGGAAGGAGGGGAAACACCATATATTTT
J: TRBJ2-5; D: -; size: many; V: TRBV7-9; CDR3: CASSLGGGAAETQYF; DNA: TGTGCCAGCAGCTTAGGCGGCGGGGCGGCGGAGACCCAGTACTTC
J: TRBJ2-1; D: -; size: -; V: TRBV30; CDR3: CAWSDWGAAGGSEQFF; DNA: TGTGCCTGGAGTGATTGGGGGGCTGCCGGCGGGAGTGAGCAGTTCTTC
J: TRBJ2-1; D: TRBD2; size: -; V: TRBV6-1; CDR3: CASSHAGGTEQFF; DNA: TGTGCCAGCAGTCACGCGGGGGGGACCGAGCAGTTCTTC
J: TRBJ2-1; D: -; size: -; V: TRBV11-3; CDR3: CASSLDSSPYNEQFF; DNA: TGTGCCAGCTCCCTAGACAGTTCCCCCTACAATGAGCAGTTCTTC
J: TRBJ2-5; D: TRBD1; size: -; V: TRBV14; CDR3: CASRTQGAGETQYF; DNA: TGTGCCAGCAGGACCCAGGGGGCGGGGGAGACCCAGTACTTC
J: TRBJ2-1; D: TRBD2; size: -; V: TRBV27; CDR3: CASGTSGSHEQFF; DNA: TGTGCCAGCGGGACTAGCGGGAGCCATGAGCAGTTCTTC
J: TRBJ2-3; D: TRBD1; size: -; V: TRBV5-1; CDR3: CASSSTGDSDTQYF; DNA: TGCGCCAGCAGCTCGACAGGGGATTCAGATACGCAGTATTTT
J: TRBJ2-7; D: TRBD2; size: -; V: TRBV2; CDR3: CATRGESYEQYF; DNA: TGTGCCACCCGGGGGGAGTCCTACGAGCAGTACTTC
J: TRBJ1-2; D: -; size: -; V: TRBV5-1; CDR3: CASSLGGDGYTF; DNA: TGCGCCAGCAGCTTGGGCGGGGACGGCTACACCTTC
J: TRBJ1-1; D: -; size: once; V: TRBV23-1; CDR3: CASSQQGKDTEAFF; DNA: TGCGCCAGCAGTCAGCAGGGGAAGGACACTGAAGCTTTCTTT
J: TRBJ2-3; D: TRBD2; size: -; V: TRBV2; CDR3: CASTPQAGITDTQYF; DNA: TGTGCCAGTACACCCCAAGCGGGAATCACAGATACGCAGTATTTT
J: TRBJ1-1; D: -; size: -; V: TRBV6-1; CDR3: CASSDRGGNTEAFF; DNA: TGTGCCAGCAGTGACAGGGGCGGGAACACTGAAGCTTTCTTT
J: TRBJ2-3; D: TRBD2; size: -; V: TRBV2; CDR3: CASSEGSGRRSDTQYF; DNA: TGTGCCAGCAGTGAAGGTAGCGGGAGAAGATCAGATACGCAGTATTTT
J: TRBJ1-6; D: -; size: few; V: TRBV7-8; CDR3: CASSLVSGVLGSPLHF; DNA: TGTGCCAGCAGCTTAGTTTCCGGGGTCTTGGGTTCACCCCTCCACTTT
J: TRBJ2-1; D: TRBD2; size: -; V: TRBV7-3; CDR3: CASSFMSGTNNEQFF; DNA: TGTGCCAGCAGCTTCATGTCCGGGACTAACAATGAGCAGTTCTTC
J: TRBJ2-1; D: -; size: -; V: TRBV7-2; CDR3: CASSLNFATGNEQFF; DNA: TGTGCCAGCAGCTTAAATTTCGCCACGGGCAATGAGCAGTTCTTC
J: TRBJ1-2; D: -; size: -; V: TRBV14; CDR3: CASSQDPSRAGGYTF; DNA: TGTGCCAGCAGCCAAGATCCGTCCAGGGCTGGTGGCTACACCTTC
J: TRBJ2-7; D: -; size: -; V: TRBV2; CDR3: CASSKASANYEQYF; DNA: TGTGCCAGCAGTAAGGCTAGCGCGAACTACGAGCAGTACTTC
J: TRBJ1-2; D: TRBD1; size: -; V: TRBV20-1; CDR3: CSASGRGTGGLYGYTF; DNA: TGCAGTGCTAGTGGCAGGGGGACAGGGGGTCTCTATGGCTACACCTTC
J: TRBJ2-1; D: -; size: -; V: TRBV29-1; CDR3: CSVFLDNFEQFF; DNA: TGCAGCGTGTTCCTGGACAATTTTGAGCAGTTCTTC
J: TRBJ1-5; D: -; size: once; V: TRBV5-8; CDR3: CASSPEPGRTNQPQHF; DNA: TGTGCCAGCAGCCCAGAACCAGGGAGGACCAATCAGCCCCAGCATTTT
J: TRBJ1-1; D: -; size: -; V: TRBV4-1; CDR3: CASSQGPTSGTEAFF; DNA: TGCGCCAGCAGCCAAGGACCCACCTCGGGCACTGAAGCTTTCTTT
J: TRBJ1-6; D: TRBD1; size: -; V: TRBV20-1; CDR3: CSASPGSGQGSSPLHF; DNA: TGCAGTGCTAGTCCTGGTTCGGGACAGGGTAGCTCACCCCTCCACTTT
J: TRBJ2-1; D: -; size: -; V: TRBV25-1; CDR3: CASSEPGFGWVNEQFF; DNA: TGTGCCAGCAGTGAACCGGGATTTGGGTGGGTCAATGAGCAGTTCTTC
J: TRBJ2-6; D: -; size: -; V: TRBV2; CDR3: CASSLAGANVLTF; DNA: TGTGCCAGCAGTCTAGCTGGGGCCAACGTCCTGACTTTC
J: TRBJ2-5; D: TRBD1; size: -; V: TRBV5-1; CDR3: CASRQGAAEETQYF; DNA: TGCGCCAGCCGACAGGGGGCTGCCGAAGAGACCCAGTACTTC
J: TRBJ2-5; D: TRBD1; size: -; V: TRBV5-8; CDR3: CASSLVGGETQYF; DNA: TGTGCCAGCAGCTTGGTAGGGGGCGAGACCCAGTACTTC
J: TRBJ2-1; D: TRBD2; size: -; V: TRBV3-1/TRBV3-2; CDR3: CASSQDRRSGDNEQFF; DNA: TGTGCCAGCAGCCAAGATCGGCGTAGCGGGGACAATGAGCAGTTCTTC
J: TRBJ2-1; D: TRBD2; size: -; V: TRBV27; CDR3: CASTRSGVNNEQFF; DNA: TGTGCCAGCACCCGGAGCGGGGTAAACAATGAGCAGTTCTTC
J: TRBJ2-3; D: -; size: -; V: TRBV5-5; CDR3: CASSLLPPDTQYF; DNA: TGTGCCAGCAGCCTACTTCCCCCAGATACGCAGTATTTT
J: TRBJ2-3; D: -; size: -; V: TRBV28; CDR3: CASSQQATDTQYF; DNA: TGTGCCAGCAGTCAACAGGCAACAGATACGCAGTATTTT
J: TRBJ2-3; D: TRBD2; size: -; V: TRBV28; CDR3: CATGTSGTATDTQYF; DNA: TGTGCCACCGGGACTAGCGGGACCGCCACAGATACGCAGTATTTT